Each of the 8 T cell receptor beta chains below was sequenced from the same sample in a study of T cell repertoires in cytomegalovirus infection. A single record per CDR3 protein comes from TCRdb applying MiXCR to the reads. The sample yields around 740,000 distinct CDR3 sequences, 35% seen once. Sequenced sample: PBMCs. The receptors were gathered from a human donor in good health (CMV status not recorded). Some clones in this sample may be carry-over from other donors' samples.

This chain connects TRBV6-1 to TRBJ1-3; 10 bases match TRBD1. The trim removed 5 bases at V and 4 bases at J, leaving 8 bases unmatched. This CDR3 region has 16 residues. Germline V lookup: CDR1 MNHNS, CDR2 SASEGT. CDR3 DNA sequence: TGTGCCAGCAGTTTGCGGACAGGGGGGACGGGAAACACCATATATTTT. Its translation: CASSLRTGGTGNTIYF.

The V call is TRBV6-2 or TRBV6-3, the J call TRBJ2-7; 9 bases are shared with TRBD2. The J segment lost 0 bases and the V segment lost 1 base, leaving 19 bases of the junction unmatched. CDR1 and CDR2 from the germline V gene are MNHEY and SVGEGT. The CDR3 runs 21 residues. The CDR3 DNA reads as TGTGCCAGCAGTTACTTCCCTCCATCCTACGCCAATAGCGGGAGCTCCTACGAGCAGTACTTC. This translates into CASSYFPPSYANSGSSYEQYF.

The genes are TRBV7-9 and TRBJ2-5, with a possible D match to TRBD1 (7 bases). CDR1 and CDR2 from the germline V gene are SEHNR and FQNEAQ (reference sequence). The CDR3 runs to 16 residues. V was trimmed by 3 bases and J by 1 base, leaving 15 bases between them. The CDR3 coding sequence is TGTGCCAGCAGCTTTCAGACAGGGAGGTTCCAAGAGACCCAGTACTTC. Amino acids: CASSFQTGRFQETQYF.

The genes are TRBV7-6 and TRBJ2-5; D is tentatively TRBD1 or TRBD2 (5 bases each). Trimming cost V 2 bases and J 4 bases, with 17 bases left between them. The CDR3 runs 16 residues. The V gene's germline CDR1 is SGHVS and CDR2 FNYEAQ. The CDR3 region is CASSLLGEGLAETQYF. DNA of the CDR3: TGTGCCAGCAGCTTATTGGGAGAGGGGTTGGCAGAGACCCAGTACTTC.

The chain recombines TRBV11-2 with TRBJ1-2; 9 nucleotides align to TRBD1. The CDR3 is 16 residues long. Trimming at V came to 0 bases and at J to 7 bases, leaving 9 bases not matched to a gene. CDR1 SGHAT and CDR2 FQNNGV come from the germline V gene. The CDR3 nucleotides read TGTGCCAGCAGCTTAGATCGGACAGGGGCCGCGCGTGGCTACACCTTC. It encodes CASSLDRTGAARGYTF.

This clonotype was counted only a few times. The junction does not match germline at one end; this may be a read error. This chain uses TRBV7-7 with TRBJ2-2, with 10 bases aligning to TRBD2. The CDR3 has 19 amino acids. Per germline, CDR1 SSHAT and CDR2 FNYEAQ (reference sequence). CDR3: CASTPFPSGGARGTGELFF. CDR3 coding DNA: TGTGCTAGCACCCCATTCCCTAGCGGGGGCGCACGCGGCACCGGGGAGCTGTTTTTT.

The rearrangement links TRBV28 to TRBJ2-1; 10 nucleotides agree with TRBD1. The CDR3 is made up of 17 amino acids. The V gene's germline CDR1 is MDHEN and CDR2 SYDVKM. V lost 8 bases to trimming and J lost 6 bases; unmatched junction nucleotides: 16. In DNA form, the CDR3 reads TGTGCCAGCCGGCCGGGACAGGGGTTAATTTCGGCCAATGAGCAGTTCTTC. Amino acid sequence: CASRPGQGLISANEQFF.

This sequence joins TRBV20-1 and TRBJ2-1; 12 bases are shared with TRBD2. The CDR3 is made up of 15 amino acids. V lost 6 bases and J lost 5; bases outside the gene matches: 8. CDR1 and CDR2 (germline): DFQATT, SNEGSKA (reference sequence). The chain's CDR3 is CSAPLLAGGNNEQFF. The CDR3 nucleotides are TGCAGTGCCCCGTTACTAGCGGGAGGAAACAATGAGCAGTTCTTC.